A selection of T cell receptor beta chains follows, all from one sample in a study of blood T cell repertoires in COVID-19. Clones were read by immunoSEQ multiplex PCR, and TCRdb kept only the in-frame ones, dropping some. The table shows about 160,000 clones, with approximately 83% occurring only once. Sequences were obtained from peripheral blood. These receptors were taken from a woman older than 75 with active or convalescent COVID-19. Each CDR3 is given with its conserved first and last residue. D genes are given only for firm matches. Clone size is stated in some rows and not others, as once, few, many or a class when expanded.

TRBJ2-6 | TRBV27 | . | . | TGTGCCAGCAGTGACAAGAGCTCTGGGGCCAACGTCCTGACTTTC | CASSDKSSGANVLTF
TRBJ1-3 | TRBV6-5 | . | . | TGTGCCAGCAGACAGGATTACTCTGGAAACACCATATATTTT | CASRQDYSGNTIYF
TRBJ1-1 | TRBV7-2 | . | . | TGTGCCAGCAGCTTACAGAGTACGGGTGAAGCTTTCTTT | CASSLQSTGEAFF
TRBJ1-4 | TRBV2 | TRBD1 | . | TGTGCCAGCGCGGGACAGGCACCAACTAATGAAAAACTGTTTTTT | CASAGQAPTNEKLFF
TRBJ2-1 | TRBV18 | . | . | TGTGCCAGCTCACCAAAGGCTAGCCAAAATGAGCAGTTCTTC | CASSPKASQNEQFF
TRBJ2-7 | TRBV27 | . | . | TGTGCCAGCAGTCCCGTGACATCCTCGGCGCACGAGCAGTACTTC | CASSPVTSSAHEQYF
TRBJ1-1 | TRBV4-3 | . | . | TGCGCCAGCAGCCAAGATTCCCGAGGGTGGAACACTGAAGCTTTCTTT | CASSQDSRGWNTEAFF
TRBJ1-4 | TRBV27 | . | . | TGTGCCAGCAGTTTAGAAAGGGCAACAGGGAAACTGTTTTTT | CASSLERATGKLFF
TRBJ2-5 | TRBV10-3 | . | . | TGTGCCATCAGTGAGTTAGGGGGAAAGACCCAGTACTTC | CAISELGGKTQYF
TRBJ2-7 | TRBV5-5 | . | few | TGTGCCAGCAGCTCATACAGGGACTACGAGCAGTACTTC | CASSSYRDYEQYF
TRBJ2-5 | TRBV9 | TRBD2 | . | TGTGCCAGCAGCGGAAGACTAGCGGGGGGGGAGACCCAGTACTTC | CASSGRLAGGETQYF
TRBJ1-5 | TRBV6-2/TRBV6-3 | TRBD1 | . | TGTGCCAGCAGTTACGATGGGACAGGGGGCAATCAGCCCCAGCATTTT | CASSYDGTGGNQPQHF
TRBJ2-7 | TRBV6-2/TRBV6-3 | TRBD2 | . | TGTGCCAGCAGTAGAAGCGGGGGATCCTACGAGCAGTACTTC | CASSRSGGSYEQYF
TRBJ1-2 | TRBV5-1 | TRBD1 | . | TGCGCCAGCAGCTTGGGCCAGGGGGCGGGTGGCTACACCTTC | CASSLGQGAGGYTF
TRBJ1-3 | TRBV3-1/TRBV3-2 | TRBD1 | once | TGTGCCAGCAGCCAGGCCCCGACAGGGTCTGGAAACACCATATATTTT | CASSQAPTGSGNTIYF
TRBJ1-5 | TRBV12-3/TRBV12-4 | . | few | TGTGCCAGCAGTCCCCGCGGGAATCAGCCCCAGCATTTT | CASSPRGNQPQHF
TRBJ2-2 | TRBV6-6 | TRBD1 | . | TGTGCCAGCAGTTCACTCAGGGGGCGTAACACCGGGGAGCTGTTTTTT | CASSSLRGRNTGELFF
TRBJ2-5 | TRBV5-8 | TRBD1 | . | TGTGCCACCCCGACAGGGCGCTCGGGGATCGCCCAGTACTTC | CATPTGRSGIAQYF
TRBJ1-5 | TRBV30 | . | . | TGTGCCTGGAGAGCGGGTTCCTTTAGCAATCAGCCCCAGCATTTT | CAWRAGSFSNQPQHF
TRBJ1-1 | TRBV5-1 | . | . | TGCGCCAGCAGCGGGGGAGGGAACACTGAAGCTTTCTTT | CASSGGGNTEAFF
TRBJ1-2 | TRBV18 | . | once | TGTGCCAGCTCACCACCAAGGACAGTACTTTATGGCTACACCTTC | CASSPPRTVLYGYTF
TRBJ1-5 | TRBV6-2/TRBV6-3 | . | few | TGTGCCAGCAGTTACAGGGGGTTTCAGCCCCAGCATTTT | CASSYRGFQPQHF
TRBJ1-4 | TRBV11-2 | . | . | TGTGCCAGCGGTACCCAGACTGGGAATGAAAAACTGTTTTTT | CASGTQTGNEKLFF
TRBJ1-1 | TRBV6-5 | . | . | TGTGCCAGCAGTTACTCGATGAACACCATGAACACTGAAGCTTTCTTT | CASSYSMNTMNTEAFF
TRBJ1-6 | TRBV7-8 | TRBD1 | . | TGTGCCAGCAGTCCCCGGGACAGAGGAAATTCACCCCTCCACTTT | CASSPRDRGNSPLHF
TRBJ1-1 | TRBV6-5 | TRBD1 | . | TGTGCCAGCAGGACAGGGGGAGGGTGGACTGAAGCTTTCTTT | CASRTGGGWTEAFF
TRBJ1-5 | TRBV4-3 | . | . | TGCGCCAGCAGCCAAGAATCCCCGATCGGGGGGACCGTATTCAATCAGCCCCAGCATTTT | CASSQESPIGGTVFNQPQHF
TRBJ2-7 | TRBV21-1 | . | . | TGTGCCAGCAGCATATTCACAGAACCCCTACGAGTGGAGCAGTACTTC | CASSIFTEPLRVEQYF
TRBJ2-5 | TRBV29-1 | . | . | TGCAGCGTTACCCCCGGGTACCAAGAGACCCAGTACTTC | CSVTPGYQETQYF
TRBJ1-2 | TRBV27 | . | . | TGTGCCAGCAGTTTTACAGGGTACTATGGCTACACCTTC | CASSFTGYYGYTF
TRBJ2-3 | TRBV6-2/TRBV6-3 | TRBD2 | . | TGTGCCAGCAGTTTCGCTAGCGGGGCACACACAGATACGCAGTATTTT | CASSFASGAHTDTQYF
TRBJ2-2 | TRBV5-1 | TRBD2 | . | TGCGCCAGCAGCGCCACGGCGGGAGGCGGGGAGCTGTTTTTT | CASSATAGGGELFF
TRBJ2-5 | TRBV2 | TRBD2 | . | TGTGCCAGCAGCCCGGGACTAGCGGGGGGTGTGGGAGAGACCCAGTACTTC | CASSPGLAGGVGETQYF
TRBJ1-4 | TRBV5-6 | . | . | TGTGCCAGCAGCTTGACAGGGAATGAAAAACTGTTTTTT | CASSLTGNEKLFF
TRBJ1-3 | TRBV19 | TRBD1 | once | TGTGCCAGTAGTCCGGGACAGCCAGGAAACACCATATATTTT | CASSPGQPGNTIYF
TRBJ1-4 | TRBV14 | . | . | TGTGCCAGCAGCCTTACAGGGCCGATCGGAAAACTGTTTTTT | CASSLTGPIGKLFF
TRBJ1-2 | TRBV10-3 | . | few | TGTGCCATCAGTGACGGGACTACTAACTATGGCTACACCTTC | CAISDGTTNYGYTF
TRBJ1-3 | TRBV3-1/TRBV3-2 | TRBD1 | . | TGTGCCAGCAGCCCCTCAGGACAGGGCTCTGGAAACACCATATATTTT | CASSPSGQGSGNTIYF
TRBJ1-1 | TRBV7-3 | . | . | TGTGCCAGCACGCCTCCTAGACGATTCACTGAAGCTTTCTTT | CASTPPRRFTEAFF
TRBJ1-2 | TRBV30 | TRBD1 | . | TGTGCCTGGACGGGGCAGGGGGTAGATGGCTACACCTTC | CAWTGQGVDGYTF
TRBJ2-7 | TRBV19 | TRBD1 | . | TGTGCCAGTTCCCTAACCTCGACAGGGACGACCTCCGAGGGGCAGTACTTC | CASSLTSTGTTSEGQYF
TRBJ1-1 | TRBV9 | . | . | TGTGCCAGCAGCGTTATTGGGGCCCCGGACACTGAAGCTTTCTTT | CASSVIGAPDTEAFF
TRBJ2-6 | TRBV7-9 | . | . | TGTGCCAGCAGCGGGAGACAGGATAGTGGGGCCAACGTCCTGACTTTC | CASSGRQDSGANVLTF
TRBJ1-5 | TRBV3-1/TRBV3-2 | . | . | TGTGCCAGCAGCCAAGGGAGGGACCAGCCCCAGCATTTT | CASSQGRDQPQHF
TRBJ2-5 | TRBV5-1 | TRBD1 | . | TGCGCCAGCAGCCCAACAGGGGTGGGAGAGACCCAGTACTTC | CASSPTGVGETQYF
TRBJ1-4 | TRBV9 | . | few | TGTGCCAGCAGCCAAGGACAAACTAATGAAAAACTGTTTTTT | CASSQGQTNEKLFF
TRBJ2-4 | TRBV7-2 | . | . | TGTGCCAGCAGCTTGGGCGCGGGGAGTGTTCAGTACTTC | CASSLGAGSVQYF